This section outlines one TCR beta chain sequence together with its context. This sample is part of a study of blood T cell repertoires in COVID-19. TCRdb's copy holds only in-frame clones and misses some; the assay was immunoSEQ multiplex PCR. Of around 150,000 clones listed, around 87% were seen once; the top ten hold more than 4%. CDR1 is SGHTA and CDR2 is FQGTGA in the germline V gene. V was cut by 5 bases and J by 6 bases, with 5 bases left in between. CDR3 length equals 11 residues. The specimen sequenced was peripheral blood. The sequence was collected from a woman in her thirties or forties with acute or convalescent COVID-19. V gene TRBV7-3 combines with J gene TRBJ2-1, with D perhaps matching TRBD2 (5 bases). The CDR3, as DNA: TGTGCCAGCAGCGGAGGCAATGAGCAGTTCTTC. Its translation is CASSGGNEQFF.